This is a list of T cell receptor beta chains from one sample in a study of molecular identifiers for immune sequencing clone quantification. TCRdb recomputed calls from the PCR reads with MiXCR, one row per CDR3 protein. The data contain under 650,000 distinct CDR3 sequences, just under 20% of them singletons. Sequenced input: naive CD8+ T cells from blood, with Jurkat cell RNA spiked in. All receptors derive from a human donor in good health. Some libraries in this study had Jurkat cell RNA spiked in. The CDR3 runs from the conserved cysteine through the conserved F or W. The D gene is left open where the match is weak. Expanded clones get a size class; other rows say once, few or many, or leave the size out.

clone size,V gene,CDR3 length,J gene,D gene,CDR3 DNA,CDR3 protein
many,TRBV5-1,15,TRBJ2-5,TRBD1,TGCGCCAGCACATCCATGGGACAGGGGCAAGAGACCCAGTACTTC,CASTSMGQGQETQYF
few,TRBV24-1,14,TRBJ2-1,.,TGTGCCACCAGTGAGCCAGCTAGGGGGGATGAGCAGTTCTTC,CATSEPARGDEQFF
many,TRBV11-2,15,TRBJ2-5,.,TGTGCCAGCCACCGGAGTGGGTACCACCAAGAGACCCAGTACTTC,CASHRSGYHQETQYF
few,TRBV20-1,16,TRBJ2-7,TRBD2,TGCAGTGCTAGTGTAGCGGGAGCATCCCGCTCCTACGAGCAGTACTTC,CSASVAGASRSYEQYF
few,TRBV11-2,14,TRBJ1-5,.,TGTGCCAGCAGTACGACAGCAACCAATCAGCCCCAGCATTTT,CASSTTATNQPQHF
many,TRBV9,15,TRBJ2-5,.,TGTGCCAGCAGCGCGGGTTTGGGGGTCCAAGAGACCCAGTACTTC,CASSAGLGVQETQYF
.,TRBV10-2,15,TRBJ2-7,TRBD1,TGCGCCAGCCAGGGAGAACAGGGGGCCCCCTACGAGCAGTACTTC,CASQGEQGAPYEQYF
.,TRBV12-3/TRBV12-4,13,TRBJ1-2,.,TGTGCCAGCAGTTTGGACTCTCTCAGGGGCTACACCTTC,CASSLDSLRGYTF
many,TRBV27,18,TRBJ2-6,TRBD1,TGTGCCAGCAGTCCCTTCGACAGGGTCCCCTCTGGGGCCAACGTCCTGACTTTC,CASSPFDRVPSGANVLTF
.,TRBV28,15,TRBJ1-1,.,TGTGCCAGCAGTTTATGGGGGGGCCGGGACACTGAAGCTTTCTTT,CASSLWGGRDTEAFF
.,TRBV21-1,17,TRBJ2-5,.,TGTGCCAGCAGCAAGGATAAGGCTAGCGGGGAACAAGAGACCCAGCACTTC,CASSKDKASGEQETQHF
few,TRBV10-3,16,TRBJ1-1,TRBD1,TGTGCCATCAGTGTTCAGGGACAGGGGGCAGGGACTGAAGCTTTCTTT,CAISVQGQGAGTEAFF
few,TRBV7-9,15,TRBJ1-6,.,TGTGCCAGCAGCCTAACAGGCAGGGAGAATTCACCCCTCCACTTT,CASSLTGRENSPLHF
many,TRBV2,17,TRBJ2-5,TRBD2,TGTGCCAGCAGACTCGAACTAAGCGGGGGGGCCGGAGAGACCCAGTACTTC,CASRLELSGGAGETQYF
few,TRBV20-1,14,TRBJ1-1,.,TGCAGTGCTAGAGATCGACACCTGAACACTGAAGCTTTCTTT,CSARDRHLNTEAFF
.,TRBV7-8,13,TRBJ2-1,.,TGTGCCAGCAGCGCAGGGTTTGTGATTGAGCAGTTCTTC,CASSAGFVIEQFF
many,TRBV20-1,14,TRBJ2-3,TRBD1,TGCAGCGCCTGGACAGGACAGAGCACAGATACGCAGTATTTT,CSAWTGQSTDTQYF
.,TRBV29-1,11,TRBJ2-7,.,TGCAGTTACAGGGCCGAATACGAGCAGTACTTC,CSYRAEYEQYF
.,TRBV4-1,15,TRBJ2-3,.,TGCTCCAGCAACCAGAGCCAGGGAACGGCAGATACGCAGTATTTT,CSSNQSQGTADTQYF
few,TRBV28,16,TRBJ2-1,TRBD2,TGTGCCAGCAGTTTCGATTTTGGCGGGAGGGCCAATGAGCAGTTCTTC,CASSFDFGGRANEQFF
many,TRBV4-3,14,TRBJ1-1,.,TGCGCCAGCAGCCAAGAAGTAACCATGAGTGAAGCTTTCTTT,CASSQEVTMSEAFF
.,TRBV27,15,TRBJ1-4,.,TGTGCCAGCAGTCCCCGCGGGGCAGAGAATGAAAAACTGTTTTTT,CASSPRGAENEKLFF
few,TRBV27,15,TRBJ1-2,.,TGTGCCAGCAGTTTTTGGCAGGGCGGTATAGATGGCTACACCTTC,CASSFWQGGIDGYTF
many,TRBV27,13,TRBJ2-7,.,TGTGCCAGCAGTTGGGGGGCAGGGCGGGAGCAGTACTTC,CASSWGAGREQYF
.,TRBV3-1,15,TRBJ2-1,.,TGTGCCAGCAGCCAAGATCCTTGGGGGGCGGGTGAGCAGTTCTTC,CASSQDPWGAGEQFF
many,TRBV4-1,16,TRBJ2-7,.,TGCGCCAGCAGCCAAGTGACAGCTCCATCCTCCTACGAGCAGTACTTC,CASSQVTAPSSYEQYF
.,TRBV2,15,TRBJ2-3,.,TGTGCCAGCAGTGAGGGGGAAGAATGGACAGATACGCAGTATTTT,CASSEGEEWTDTQYF
many,TRBV4-1,17,TRBJ2-1,TRBD2,TGCGCCAGCAGCCAAGCAAAACTAGCGGGGCGCTACAATGAGCAGTTCTTC,CASSQAKLAGRYNEQFF
many,TRBV11-2,15,TRBJ2-3,TRBD1,TGTGCCAGCAGCTTAGGGGACAGACCTACAGATACGCAGTATTTT,CASSLGDRPTDTQYF
many,TRBV4-3,16,TRBJ1-1,.,TGCGCCAGCAGCCAAGATACGGTAGGGGGTGGCACTGAAGCTTTCTTT,CASSQDTVGGGTEAFF
.,TRBV19,15,TRBJ2-7,.,TGTGCCAGTAGTATAGACAACACAGGGTTCTACGAGCAGTACTTC,CASSIDNTGFYEQYF
many,TRBV29-1,11,TRBJ2-7,.,TGCAGCGCGAAAGGTAGCTACGAGCAGTACTTC,CSAKGSYEQYF
few,TRBV14,14,TRBJ1-2,TRBD1,TGTGCCAGCAGCCGTTCCGGGACAGGGCACGGCTACACCTTC,CASSRSGTGHGYTF
.,TRBV7-9,16,TRBJ2-3,TRBD1,TGTGCCAGCAGCTTACCCGGGACAGGGGCATTAGATACGCAGTATTTT,CASSLPGTGALDTQYF
many,TRBV3-1,16,TRBJ2-2,.,TGTGCCAGCAGCCAAGATCCGGGCCCGAACACCGGGGAGCTGTTTTTT,CASSQDPGPNTGELFF
many,TRBV28,14,TRBJ2-7,.,TGTGCCAGCAGTTTAGTGAGGTTAGTTGACGAGCAGTACTTC,CASSLVRLVDEQYF
.,TRBV10-3,15,TRBJ2-7,TRBD2,TGTGCCACCGAGACTAGCGAGGGGTGGAACTACGAGCAGTACTTC,CATETSEGWNYEQYF
few,TRBV29-1,11,TRBJ2-1,TRBD2,TGCAGCGTTCTAGCGGGGGTTGAGCAGTTCTTC,CSVLAGVEQFF
many,TRBV5-1,15,TRBJ2-7,TRBD1,TGCGCCAGCAGCTTTTCCGGCGGGACAGGGGCCGAGCAGTACTTC,CASSFSGGTGAEQYF
.,TRBV27,16,TRBJ2-2,TRBD2,TGTGCCAGCAGTTTATTTACGGGGGGAAACACCGGGGAGCTGTCTTTT,CASSLFTGGNTGELSF
few,TRBV19,17,TRBJ2-3,.,TGTGCCAGTAGTATCGCAGGGCACCACGTTGACACAGATACGCAGTATTTT,CASSIAGHHVDTDTQYF
few,TRBV7-9,13,TRBJ2-5,.,TGTGCCAGCAGCCTTCTCTATCAAGAGATCCAGTACTTC,CASSLLYQEIQYF
few,TRBV27,16,TRBJ2-7,.,TGTGCCAGCAGTTTATTGAGGACAGCGAGCTCCTACGAGCAGTACTTC,CASSLLRTASSYEQYF